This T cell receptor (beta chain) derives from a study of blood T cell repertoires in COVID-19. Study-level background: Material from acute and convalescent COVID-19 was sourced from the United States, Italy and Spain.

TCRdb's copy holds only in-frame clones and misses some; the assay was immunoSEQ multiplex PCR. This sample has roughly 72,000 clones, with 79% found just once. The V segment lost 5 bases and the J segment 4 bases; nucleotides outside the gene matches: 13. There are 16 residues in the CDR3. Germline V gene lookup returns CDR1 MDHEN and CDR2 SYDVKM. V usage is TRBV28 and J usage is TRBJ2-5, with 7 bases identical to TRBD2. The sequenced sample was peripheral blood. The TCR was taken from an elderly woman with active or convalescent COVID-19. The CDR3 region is CASSTPAGVRLETQYF. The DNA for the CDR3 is TGTGCCAGCAGTACCCCGGCGGGAGTCCGTTTAGAGACCCAGTACTTC.